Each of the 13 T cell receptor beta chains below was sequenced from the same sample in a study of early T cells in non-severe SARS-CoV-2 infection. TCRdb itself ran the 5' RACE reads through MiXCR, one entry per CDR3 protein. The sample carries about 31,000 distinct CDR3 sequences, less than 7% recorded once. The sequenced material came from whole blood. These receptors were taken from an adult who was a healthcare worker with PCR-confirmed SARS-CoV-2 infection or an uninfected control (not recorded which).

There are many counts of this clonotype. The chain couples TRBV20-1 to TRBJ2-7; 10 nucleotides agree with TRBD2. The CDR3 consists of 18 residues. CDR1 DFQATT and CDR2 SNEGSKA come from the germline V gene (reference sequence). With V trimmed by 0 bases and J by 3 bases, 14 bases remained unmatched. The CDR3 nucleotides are TGCAGTGCTAGAGACCTTTCCAGCGGGGGGGTAGGATACTACGAGCAGTACTTC. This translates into CSARDLSSGGVGYYEQYF.

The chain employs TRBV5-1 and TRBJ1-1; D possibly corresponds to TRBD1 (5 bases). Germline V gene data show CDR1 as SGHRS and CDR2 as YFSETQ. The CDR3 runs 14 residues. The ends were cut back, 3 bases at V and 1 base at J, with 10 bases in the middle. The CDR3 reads CASSSPTGNTEAFF. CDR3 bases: TGCGCCAGCAGCTCCCCCACAGGGAACACTGAAGCTTTCTTT.

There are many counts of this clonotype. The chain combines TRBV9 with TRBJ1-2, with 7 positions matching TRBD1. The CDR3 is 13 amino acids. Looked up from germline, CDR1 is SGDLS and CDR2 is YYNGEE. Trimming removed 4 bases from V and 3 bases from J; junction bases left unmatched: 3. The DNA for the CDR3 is TGTGCCAGCAGCCGAGGACAGGACTATGGCTACACCTTC. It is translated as CASSRGQDYGYTF.

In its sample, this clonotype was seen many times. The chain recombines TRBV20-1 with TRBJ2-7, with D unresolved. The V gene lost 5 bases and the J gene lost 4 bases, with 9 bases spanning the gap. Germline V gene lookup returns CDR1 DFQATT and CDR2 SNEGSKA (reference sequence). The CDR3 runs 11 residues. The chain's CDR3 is CSASPLYEQYF. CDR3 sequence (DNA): TGCAGTGCTTCTCCCTTATACGAGCAGTACTTC.

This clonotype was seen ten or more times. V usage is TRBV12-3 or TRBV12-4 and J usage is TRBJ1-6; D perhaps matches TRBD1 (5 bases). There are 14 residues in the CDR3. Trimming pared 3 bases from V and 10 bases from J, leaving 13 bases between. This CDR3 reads CASSLGGVRSPLHF. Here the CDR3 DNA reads TGTGCCAGCAGTTTGGGGGGAGTACGGTCACCCCTCCACTTT.

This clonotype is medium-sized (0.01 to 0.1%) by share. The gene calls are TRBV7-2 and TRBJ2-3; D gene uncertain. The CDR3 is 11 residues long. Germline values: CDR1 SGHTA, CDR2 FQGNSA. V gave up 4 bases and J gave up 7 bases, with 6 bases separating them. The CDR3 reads CASSSTNTQYF. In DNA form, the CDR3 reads TGTGCCAGCAGCTCGACAAATACGCAGTATTTT.

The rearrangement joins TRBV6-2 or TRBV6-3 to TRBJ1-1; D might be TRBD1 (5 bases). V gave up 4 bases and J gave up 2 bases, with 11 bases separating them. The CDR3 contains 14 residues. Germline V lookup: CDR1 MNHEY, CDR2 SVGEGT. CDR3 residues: CASSSPRGNTEAFF. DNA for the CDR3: TGTGCCAGCAGTTCCCCTAGGGGCAACACTGAAGCTTTCTTT.

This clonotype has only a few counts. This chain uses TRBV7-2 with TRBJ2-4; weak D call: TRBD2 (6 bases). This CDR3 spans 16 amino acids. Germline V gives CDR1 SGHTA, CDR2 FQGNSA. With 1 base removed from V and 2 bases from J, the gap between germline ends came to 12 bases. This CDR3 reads CASSLVGGATKNIQYF. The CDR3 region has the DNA TGTGCCAGCAGCTTAGTTGGCGGGGCGACCAAAAACATTCAGTACTTC.

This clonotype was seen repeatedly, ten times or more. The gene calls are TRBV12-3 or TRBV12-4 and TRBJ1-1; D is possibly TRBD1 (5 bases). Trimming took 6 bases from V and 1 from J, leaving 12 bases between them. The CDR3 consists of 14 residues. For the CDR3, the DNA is TGTGCCAGCAGACCCGATACAGGGAACACTGAAGCTTTCTTT. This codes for CASRPDTGNTEAFF.

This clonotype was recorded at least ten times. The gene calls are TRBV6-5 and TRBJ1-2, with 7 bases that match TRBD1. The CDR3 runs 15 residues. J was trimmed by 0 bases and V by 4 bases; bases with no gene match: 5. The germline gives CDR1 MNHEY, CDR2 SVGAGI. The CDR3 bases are TGTGCCAGCAGTTTGGGACAGCTAGCTAACTATGGCTACACCTTC. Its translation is CASSLGQLANYGYTF.

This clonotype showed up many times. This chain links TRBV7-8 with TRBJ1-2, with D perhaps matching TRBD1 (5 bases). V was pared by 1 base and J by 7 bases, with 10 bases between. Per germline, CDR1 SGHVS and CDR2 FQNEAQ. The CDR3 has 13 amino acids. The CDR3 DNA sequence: TGTGCCAGCAGCTTAGACAGGAGCCTTGGCTACACCTTC. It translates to CASSLDRSLGYTF. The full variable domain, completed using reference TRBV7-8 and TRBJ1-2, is GAGVSQSPRYKVAKRGQDVALRCDPISGHVSLFWYQQALGQGPEFLTYFQNEAQLDKSGLPSDRFFAERPEGSVSTLKIQRTQQEDSAVYLCASSLDRSLGYTFGSGTRLTVV.

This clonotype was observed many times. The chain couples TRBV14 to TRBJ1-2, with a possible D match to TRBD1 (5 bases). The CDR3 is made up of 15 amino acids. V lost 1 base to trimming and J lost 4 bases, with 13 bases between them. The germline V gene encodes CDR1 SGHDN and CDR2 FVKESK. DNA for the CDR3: TGTGCCAGCAGCCAAGTTCCCAGGGCAAGCTATGGCTACACCTTC. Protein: CASSQVPRASYGYTF.

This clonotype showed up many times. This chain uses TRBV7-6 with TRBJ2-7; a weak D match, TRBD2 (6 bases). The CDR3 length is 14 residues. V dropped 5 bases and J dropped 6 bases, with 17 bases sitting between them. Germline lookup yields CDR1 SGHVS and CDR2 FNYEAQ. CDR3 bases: TGTGCCAGCAGCATCCGGGACTCCTCGGGCGAGCAGTACTTC. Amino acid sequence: CASSIRDSSGEQYF.